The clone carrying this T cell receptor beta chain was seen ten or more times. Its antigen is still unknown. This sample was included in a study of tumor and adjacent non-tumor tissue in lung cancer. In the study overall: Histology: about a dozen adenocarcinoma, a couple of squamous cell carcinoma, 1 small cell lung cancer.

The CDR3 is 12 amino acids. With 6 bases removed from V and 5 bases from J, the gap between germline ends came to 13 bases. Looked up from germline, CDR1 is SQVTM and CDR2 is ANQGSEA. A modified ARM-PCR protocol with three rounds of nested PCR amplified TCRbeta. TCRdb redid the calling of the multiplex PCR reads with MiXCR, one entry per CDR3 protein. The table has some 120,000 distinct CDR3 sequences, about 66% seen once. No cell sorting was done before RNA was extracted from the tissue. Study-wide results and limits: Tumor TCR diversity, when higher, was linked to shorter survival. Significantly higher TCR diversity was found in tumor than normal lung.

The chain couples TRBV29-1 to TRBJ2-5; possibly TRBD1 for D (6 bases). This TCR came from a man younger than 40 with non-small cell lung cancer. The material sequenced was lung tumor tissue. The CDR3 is CSVGDIGETQYF. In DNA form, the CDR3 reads TGCAGCGTGGGGGACATTGGGGAGACCCAGTACTTC.